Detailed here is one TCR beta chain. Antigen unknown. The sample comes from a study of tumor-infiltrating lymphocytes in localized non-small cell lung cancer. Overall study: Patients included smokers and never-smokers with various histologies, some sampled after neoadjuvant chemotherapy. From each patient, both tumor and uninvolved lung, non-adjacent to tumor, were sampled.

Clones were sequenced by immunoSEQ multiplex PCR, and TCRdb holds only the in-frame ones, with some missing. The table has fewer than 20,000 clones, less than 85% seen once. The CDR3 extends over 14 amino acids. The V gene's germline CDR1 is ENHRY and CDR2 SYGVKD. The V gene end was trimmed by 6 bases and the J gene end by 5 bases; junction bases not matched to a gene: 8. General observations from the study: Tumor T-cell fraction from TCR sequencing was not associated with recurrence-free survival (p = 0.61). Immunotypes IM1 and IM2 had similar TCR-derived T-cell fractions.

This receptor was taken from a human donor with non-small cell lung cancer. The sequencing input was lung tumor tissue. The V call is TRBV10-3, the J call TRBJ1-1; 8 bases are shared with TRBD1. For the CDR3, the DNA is TGTGCCATCAGGCGACAGGGGCGGAAAACTGAAGCTTTCTTT. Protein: CAIRRQGRKTEAFF.